These 5 T cell receptor beta chains originate from one sample sequenced in a study of T cells in tumors and immune-related adverse events. The table came from immunoSEQ multiplex PCR; TCRdb's copy has only in-frame clones and leaves some out. In the table there are around 5,000 clones, around 60% of which are singletons. The specimen comprised gut tissue, sampled from a patient treated with anti-PD-1 therapy. These receptors came from a female donor with metastatic renal cell carcinoma.

This clone is hyperexpanded. This same CDR3 is encoded by further DNA sequences in the sample. The chain couples TRBV2 to TRBJ2-4; D gene ambiguous. This CDR3 is built from 12 residues. Germline loops: CDR1 SNHLY, CDR2 FYNNEI. The V end lost 8 bases, the J end lost 0 bases, and 5 bases lay between the germline ends. The CDR3 region has the DNA TGTGCCAGCTCCCTAGCCAAAAACATTCAGTACTTC. Amino acid sequence: CASSLAKNIQYF.

J is TRBJ2-1 and V is TRBV7-2; TRBD2 matches 9 bases. V lost 4 bases to trimming and J lost 5 bases; unmatched junction nucleotides: 3. This CDR3 contains 14 residues. Germline V gives CDR1 SGHTA, CDR2 FQGNSA. CDR3 region: CASSWLAGNNEQFF. CDR3 coding DNA: TGTGCCAGCAGCTGGCTAGCGGGGAACAATGAGCAGTTCTTC. Complete variable domain (other parts from reference TRBV7-2 and TRBJ2-1): GAGVSQSPSNKVTEKGKDVELRCDPISGHTALYWYRQSLGQGLEFLIYFQGNSAPDKSGLPSDRFSAERTGGSVSTLTIQRTQQEDSAVYLCASSWLAGNNEQFFGPGTRLTVL.

The rearrangement joins TRBV7-5 to TRBJ1-2. TRBV7-5 is a documented pseudogene. This CDR3 is built from 13 residues. The chain's CDR3 is CVRSLEARYGYTF. CDR3 coding DNA: TGTGTCAGAAGCCTCGAAGCGCGGTATGGCTACACCTTC.

The rearrangement joins TRBV6-5 to TRBJ1-2, with D unclear. Germline-derived CDR1 and CDR2 are MNHEY and SVGAGI. This CDR3 is 12 amino acids long. Trimming took off 8 bases at V and 5 bases at J, with 12 bases between the two ends. The CDR3 DNA follows: TGTGCCAGCGGAGGAGGGTATTATGGCTACACCTTC. It specifies CASGGGYYGYTF.

The chain recombines TRBV6-5 with TRBJ1-2; the match to TRBD1 covers 7 bases. The ends lost 6 bases at V and 2 bases at J; junction bases unmatched: 9. The CDR3 runs to 15 residues. Germline CDR1 MNHEY, CDR2 SVGAGI. The CDR3: CASRTGTAHNYGYTF. The CDR3 bases are TGTGCCAGCAGAACCGGGACAGCGCACAACTATGGCTACACCTTC.